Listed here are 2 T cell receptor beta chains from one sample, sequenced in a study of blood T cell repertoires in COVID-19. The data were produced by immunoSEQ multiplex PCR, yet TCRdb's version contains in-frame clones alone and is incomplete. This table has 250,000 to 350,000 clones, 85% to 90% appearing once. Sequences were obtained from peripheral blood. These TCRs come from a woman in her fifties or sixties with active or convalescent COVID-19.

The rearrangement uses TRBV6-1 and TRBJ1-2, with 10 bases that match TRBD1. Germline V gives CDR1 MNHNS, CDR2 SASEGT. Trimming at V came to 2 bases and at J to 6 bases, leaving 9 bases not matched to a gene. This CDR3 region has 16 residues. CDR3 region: CASSEWVRTGGDGYTF. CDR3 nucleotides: TGTGCCAGCAGTGAATGGGTTCGGACAGGGGGTGATGGCTACACCTTC.

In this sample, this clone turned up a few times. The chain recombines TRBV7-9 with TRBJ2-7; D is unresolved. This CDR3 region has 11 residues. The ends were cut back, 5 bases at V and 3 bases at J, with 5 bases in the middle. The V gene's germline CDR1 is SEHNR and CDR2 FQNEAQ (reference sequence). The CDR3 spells CASSIHYEQYF. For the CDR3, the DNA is TGTGCCAGCAGCATTCACTACGAGCAGTACTTC.